The rows below give T cell receptor beta chains drawn from one sample of a study of T-cell memory formation after mild COVID-19. TCRdb re-called the 5' RACE reads through MiXCR, storing one row per CDR3 protein. This table has about 270,000 distinct CDR3 sequences, approximately 15% appearing once. Specimen: PBMCs or a T cell subset sorted from them (not recorded which). These receptor sequences come from an adult woman who had mild COVID-19 (a few samples of this study predate the infection). Cell type and time point are not known. CDR3s include the opening cysteine and the closing phenylalanine or tryptophan. A D gene is named only where the DNA matches it firmly. Rows give clone size only sometimes, using once, few, many, or a class for an expanded clone.

V	size	J	D	CDR3	DNA
TRBV5-6	few	TRBJ2-3	.	CASSIGSTDTQYF	TGTGCCAGCAGCATCGGGAGCACAGATACGCAGTATTTT
TRBV6-5	.	TRBJ2-1	.	CASSSYGGSYNEQFF	TGTGCCAGCAGTTCGTATGGGGGCTCCTACAATGAGCAGTTCTTC
TRBV11-2	.	TRBJ2-1	TRBD2	CASSPLAGETYNEQLF	TGTGCCAGCAGCCCACTAGCGGGGGAAACCTACAATGAGCAGTTATTC
TRBV7-2	many	TRBJ2-1	TRBD2	CASTQNGLAGQDEQFF	TGTGCCAGCACCCAGAACGGACTAGCGGGACAGGATGAGCAGTTCTTC
TRBV25-1	.	TRBJ2-3	.	CASFGRAGDTQYF	TGTGCCAGCTTTGGGCGGGCCGGAGATACGCAGTATTTT
TRBV11-2	.	TRBJ2-1	TRBD2	CASSSYKGLATVNEQFF	TGTGCCAGCAGCTCCTACAAGGGACTAGCGACAGTCAATGAGCAGTTCTTC
TRBV3-1	.	TRBJ1-1	.	CASSQDRSPRNTEAFF	TGTGCCAGCAGCCAAGATCGGTCCCCTCGGAACACTGAAGCTTTCTTT
TRBV6-2/TRBV6-3	few	TRBJ1-1	.	CASIQAGEAFF	TGTGCCAGCATTCAAGCCGGTGAAGCTTTCTTT
TRBV5-1	few	TRBJ2-5	TRBD2	CASSLPGLALQETQYF	TGCGCCAGCAGCTTACCCGGACTAGCGCTTCAAGAGACCCAGTACTTC
TRBV6-1	few	TRBJ2-5	.	CASSEAGNRETQYF	TGTGCCAGCAGTGAAGCGGGTAATCGGGAGACCCAGTACTTC
TRBV10-3	few	TRBJ1-2	.	CAIRGDTNYGYTF	TGTGCCATCAGGGGGGACACTAACTATGGCTACACCTTC
TRBV6-5	.	TRBJ1-3	.	CASRSPGNTIYF	TGTGCCAGCAGATCTCCTGGAAACACCATATATTTT
TRBV5-1	.	TRBJ2-2	TRBD1	CASSFGGQLTGELFF	TGCGCCAGCAGCTTTGGGGGACAGCTCACCGGGGAGCTGTTTTTT
TRBV7-9	few	TRBJ2-1	TRBD1	CASSLRDRDEQFF	TGTGCCAGCAGCTTACGGGACAGGGATGAGCAGTTCTTC
TRBV7-9	.	TRBJ1-2	.	CASSLAETNYGYTF	TGTGCCAGCAGCTTGGCGGAAACTAACTATGGCTACACCTTC
TRBV24-1	.	TRBJ2-7	TRBD2	CATSDSAGRYEQYF	TGTGCCACCAGTGATTCAGCGGGGCGTTACGAGCAGTACTTC
TRBV29-1	many	TRBJ2-1	TRBD2	CSVRAGGGDEQFF	TGCAGCGTCCGAGCGGGAGGCGGTGATGAGCAGTTCTTC
TRBV19	few	TRBJ1-5	.	CASRPTGRTLNQPQHF	TGTGCCAGTAGACCGACAGGTCGTACTCTCAATCAGCCCCAGCATTTT
TRBV6-1	.	TRBJ1-5	.	CASRRSATQHF	TGTGCCAGCAGAAGATCAGCGACCCAGCATTTT
TRBV29-1	.	TRBJ2-5	TRBD1	CSAQDRQETQYF	TGCAGCGCCCAGGACAGGCAAGAGACCCAGTACTTC
TRBV7-3	.	TRBJ2-3	.	CASSLSTTLTDTQYF	TGTGCCAGCAGCTTAAGTACGACCCTCACAGATACGCAGTATTTT
TRBV29-1	.	TRBJ2-6	.	CSSFTSGANVLTF	TGCAGCTCGTTTACCTCTGGGGCCAACGTCCTGACTTTC
TRBV12-3/TRBV12-4	.	TRBJ1-2	TRBD1	CASRRGTGHGYTF	TGTGCCAGCAGACGTGGGACAGGTCATGGCTACACCTTC
TRBV14	few	TRBJ1-2	TRBD1	CASSQFGTGGGYTF	TGTGCCAGCAGCCAATTCGGGACAGGCGGTGGCTACACCTTC
TRBV5-1	.	TRBJ2-3	.	CASSWAPVDTQYF	TGCGCCAGCAGCTGGGCCCCCGTCGATACGCAGTATTTT
TRBV6-4	.	TRBJ1-3	.	CASPAKGGSGNTIYF	TGTGCCAGCCCTGCTAAGGGAGGTTCAGGAAACACCATATATTTT
TRBV7-9	many	TRBJ1-1	.	CASSSLEEGRAFF	TGTGCCAGCAGCTCCCTAGAGGAGGGTAGGGCTTTCTTT
TRBV18	.	TRBJ2-7	.	CASSLSEGLLYERYF	TGTGCCAGCTCACTTTCGGAGGGCCTACTCTACGAGCGGTACTTC
TRBV23-1	few	TRBJ2-1	.	CAGDRDKRNEQFF	TGCGCCGGGGACCGGGACAAGCGAAATGAGCAGTTCTTC
TRBV24-1	.	TRBJ2-1	.	CATSDARGHHYNEQLF	TGTGCCACCAGTGACGCTCGCGGACACCACTACAATGAGCAGTTATTC
TRBV7-8	.	TRBJ2-5	TRBD1	CASRLFSRGRETQYF	TGTGCCAGCAGATTATTCAGCAGGGGGCGAGAGACCCAGTACTTC
TRBV7-9	.	TRBJ2-1	TRBD2	CAGSPAGDNEQFF	TGTGCCGGGTCGCCAGCGGGAGACAATGAGCAGTTCTTC
TRBV12-3/TRBV12-4	.	TRBJ2-1	TRBD2	CATTSAGRNEQFF	TGTGCCACTACATCAGCGGGGCGGAATGAGCAGTTCTTC
TRBV11-2	.	TRBJ1-2	TRBD1	CASSSVRDRDGYTF	TGTGCCAGCAGCTCCGTACGGGACAGGGACGGCTACACCTTC
TRBV7-2	.	TRBJ1-4	.	CASSLVGGAGEKLFF	TGTGCCAGCAGCTTAGTGGGGGGGGCTGGTGAAAAACTGTTTTTT
TRBV4-3	.	TRBJ2-7	.	CASSQDSGRDEQYF	TGCGCCAGCAGCCAAGATTCTGGACGGGACGAGCAGTACTTC
TRBV6-1	.	TRBJ2-7	.	CASRNSEQYF	TGTGCCAGCAGAAACTCGGAGCAGTACTTC
TRBV7-9	many	TRBJ1-3	.	CASSRSGNTIYF	TGTGCCAGCAGCCGAAGTGGAAACACCATATATTTT
TRBV5-1	few	TRBJ1-3	.	CASSLTSLRTGNTIYF	TGCGCCAGCAGCTTGACGAGCCTCCGGACTGGAAACACCATATATTTT
TRBV29-1	few	TRBJ1-1	.	CSVDMGREAFF	TGCAGCGTTGATATGGGTAGGGAAGCTTTCTTT
TRBV5-1	.	TRBJ1-6	.	CASSLGGRRQNSPLHF	TGCGCCAGCAGCTTGGGTGGCCGCCGCCAAAATTCACCCCTCCACTTT
TRBV5-1	.	TRBJ2-7	TRBD1	CASSTGGTGASYEQYF	TGCGCCAGCAGCACCGGAGGGACAGGAGCCTCCTACGAGCAGTACTTC
TRBV7-3	.	TRBJ2-5	.	CASRPTRDQETQYF	TGTGCCAGCAGACCGACCAGGGACCAAGAGACCCAGTACTTC
TRBV7-9	.	TRBJ2-7	.	CASSRDTLHYEQYF	TGTGCCAGCAGCCGGGACACCCTACACTACGAGCAGTACTTC
TRBV7-9	few	TRBJ1-4	.	CASSAFFISDEKLFF	TGTGCCAGCAGCGCCTTTTTTATCAGCGACGAAAAACTGTTTTTT
TRBV10-3	.	TRBJ2-2	.	CAIKGSAGDTGELFF	TGTGCCATCAAAGGCTCGGCAGGGGACACCGGGGAGCTGTTTTTT
TRBV12-3/TRBV12-4	.	TRBJ2-1	.	CASKGDPMDEQFF	TGTGCCAGCAAGGGAGACCCGATGGATGAGCAGTTCTTC
TRBV7-8	.	TRBJ1-1	.	CASSLQGGPMNTEAFF	TGTGCCAGCAGCTTACAGGGAGGTCCCATGAACACTGAAGCTTTCTTT
TRBV20-1	.	TRBJ1-4	TRBD1	CSAREGTGFEKLFF	TGCAGTGCTAGAGAGGGGACAGGGTTTGAAAAACTGTTTTTT
TRBV6-5	.	TRBJ2-7	TRBD2	CASSYSRPSGGYEQYF	TGTGCCAGCAGTTACTCTCGACCTAGCGGAGGCTACGAGCAGTACTTC
TRBV5-4	few	TRBJ2-1	TRBD2	CASSLAGLAGVWEQFF	TGTGCCAGCAGCTTGGCGGGACTAGCGGGAGTCTGGGAGCAGTTCTTC
TRBV7-9	many	TRBJ2-3	TRBD2	CAGLSGRAPTDTQYF	TGTGCCGGACTGAGCGGGAGGGCCCCAACAGATACGCAGTATTTT
TRBV12-3/TRBV12-4	.	TRBJ2-1	TRBD2	CASSSPGGSGRGGEQFF	TGTGCCAGCAGTTCCCCGGGTGGTAGCGGGAGAGGAGGTGAGCAGTTCTTC
TRBV10-3	many	TRBJ2-7	.	CAISGRADDEQYF	TGTGCCATCAGTGGGAGAGCTGACGACGAGCAGTACTTC
TRBV7-2	few	TRBJ2-1	TRBD1	CASSLAGTGPPNEQFF	TGTGCCAGCAGCTTAGCAGGGACAGGGCCACCCAATGAGCAGTTCTTC